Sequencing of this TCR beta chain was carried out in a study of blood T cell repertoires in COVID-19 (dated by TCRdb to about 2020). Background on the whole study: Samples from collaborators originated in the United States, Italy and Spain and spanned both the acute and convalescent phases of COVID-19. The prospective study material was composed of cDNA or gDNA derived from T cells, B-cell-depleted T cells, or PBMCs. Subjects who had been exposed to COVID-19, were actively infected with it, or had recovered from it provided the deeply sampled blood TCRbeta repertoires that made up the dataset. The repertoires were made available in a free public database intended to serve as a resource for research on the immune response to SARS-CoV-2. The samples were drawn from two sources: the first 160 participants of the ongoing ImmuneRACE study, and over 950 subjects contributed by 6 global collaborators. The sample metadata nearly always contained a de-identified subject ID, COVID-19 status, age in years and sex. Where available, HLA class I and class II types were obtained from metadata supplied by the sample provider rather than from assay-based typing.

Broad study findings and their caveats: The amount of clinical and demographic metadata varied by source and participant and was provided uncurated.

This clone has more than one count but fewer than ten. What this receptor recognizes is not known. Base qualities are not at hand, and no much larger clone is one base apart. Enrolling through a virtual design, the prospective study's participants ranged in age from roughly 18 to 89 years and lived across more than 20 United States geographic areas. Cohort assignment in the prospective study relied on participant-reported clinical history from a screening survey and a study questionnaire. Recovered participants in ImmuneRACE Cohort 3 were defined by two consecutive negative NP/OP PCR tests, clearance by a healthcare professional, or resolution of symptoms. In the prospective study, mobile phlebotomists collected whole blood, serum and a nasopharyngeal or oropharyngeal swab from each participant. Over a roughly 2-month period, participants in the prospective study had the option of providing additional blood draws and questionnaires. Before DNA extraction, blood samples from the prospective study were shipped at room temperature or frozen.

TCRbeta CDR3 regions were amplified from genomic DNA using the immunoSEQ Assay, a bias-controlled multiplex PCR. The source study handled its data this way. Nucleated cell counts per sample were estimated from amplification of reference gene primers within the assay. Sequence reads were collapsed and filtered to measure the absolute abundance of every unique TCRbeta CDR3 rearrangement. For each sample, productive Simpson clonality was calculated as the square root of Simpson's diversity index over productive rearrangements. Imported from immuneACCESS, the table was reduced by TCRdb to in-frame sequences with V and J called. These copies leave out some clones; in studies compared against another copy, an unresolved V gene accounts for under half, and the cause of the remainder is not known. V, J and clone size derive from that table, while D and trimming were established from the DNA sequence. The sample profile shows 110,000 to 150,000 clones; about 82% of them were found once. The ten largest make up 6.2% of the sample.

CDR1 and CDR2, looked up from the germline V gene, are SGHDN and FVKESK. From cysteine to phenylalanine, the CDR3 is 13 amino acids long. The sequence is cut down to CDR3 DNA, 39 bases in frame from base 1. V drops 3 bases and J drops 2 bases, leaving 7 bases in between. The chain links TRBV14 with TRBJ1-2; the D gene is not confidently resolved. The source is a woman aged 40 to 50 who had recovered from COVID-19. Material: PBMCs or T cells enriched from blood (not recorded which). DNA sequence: TGTGCCAGCAGCCAGACACCGAACTATGGCTACACCTTC. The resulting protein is CASSQTPNYGYTF.